Below, 29 T cell receptor beta chains from the same sample are listed, as sequenced in a study of CD8+ T cells in alopecia areata. RNA, once extracted, was reverse transcribed into cDNA for use as the sequencing template. Repertoires were generated with immunoSEQ multiplex PCR, while TCRdb's copy carries only in-frame clones and drops some. The sample carries 200,000 to 250,000 clones, about three fifths recorded once. The sequencing used CD4+ T cells sorted from blood, collected at week 0. The source is a human donor with alopecia areata.

The V gene is TRBV11-2, the J gene TRBJ2-7, with D unclear. CDR1 is SGHAT and CDR2 is FQNNGV in the germline V gene. V shed 1 base and J shed 5 bases, with 12 bases lying between them. This CDR3 spans 14 amino acids. CDR3 loop: CASSLGSPNHEQYF. The DNA for the CDR3 is TGTGCCAGCAGCTTAGGTTCTCCTAACCACGAGCAGTACTTC.

Of note for this clone: A much larger clone sits a single nucleotide away, making a read error possible. The gene calls are TRBV5-4 and TRBJ2-3, with D uncertain. This CDR3 spans 12 amino acids. Germline V CDR1 and CDR2: SGHNT, YYREEE (reference sequence). The V end was cut by 2 bases, the J end by 2 bases, with 3 bases between. CDR3 residues: CASSFYTDTQYF. CDR3 in DNA: TGTGCCAGCAGCTTCTACACAGATACGCAGTATTTT.

The chain employs TRBV10-3 and TRBJ2-7, with D perhaps assigned TRBD1 or TRBD2 (6 bases each). V was clipped by 11 bases and J by 6 bases, with 14 bases between them. This CDR3 spans 11 amino acids. Germline CDR1 reads ENHRY; CDR2 reads SYGVKD. CDR3 loop: CAVTQGGEQYF. The CDR3 coding sequence is TGTGCCGTTACACAGGGAGGCGAGCAGTACTTC.

A few counts support this clone. V and J are TRBV29-1 and TRBJ1-1; TRBD1 agrees at 8 bases. The germline gives CDR1 SQVTM, CDR2 ANQGSEA. The J segment lost 5 bases and the V segment lost 6 bases, leaving 5 bases of the junction unmatched. There are 12 residues in the CDR3. This chain's CDR3 is CSVNRQGTEAFF. The CDR3 DNA reads as TGCAGCGTAAACAGACAGGGGACTGAAGCTTTCTTT.

V and J are TRBV7-6 and TRBJ2-3; D unclear. Trimming left V 5 bases short and J 6 bases short, with 9 bases between. CDR1 SGHVS and CDR2 FNYEAQ come from the germline V gene. The CDR3 is 12 residues long. The CDR3 here is CASSPRVDTQYF. CDR3 in DNA: TGTGCCAGCAGCCCTAGGGTCGATACGCAGTATTTT. Supplemented by reference TRBV7-6 and TRBJ2-3, the full variable domain reads GAGVSQSPRYKVTKRGQDVALRCDPISGHVSLYWYRQALGQGPEFLTYFNYEAQQDKSGLPNDRFSAERPEGSISTLTIQRTEQRDSAMYRCASSPRVDTQYFGPGTRLTVL.

This chain uses TRBV5-1 with TRBJ1-5, with 8 bases aligning to TRBD1. Germline loops: CDR1 SGHRS, CDR2 YFSETQ. This CDR3 comprises 16 residues. V lost 3 bases to trimming and J lost 7 bases; unmatched junction nucleotides: 12. CDR3 in amino acids: CASSSPKDRAGQPQHF. CDR3 coding DNA: TGCGCCAGCAGCTCTCCTAAGGACAGGGCTGGGCAGCCCCAGCATTTT.

The chain couples TRBV6-4 to TRBJ2-2; tentatively, D is TRBD1 (6 bases). CDR3 length: 14 amino acids. Germline-derived CDR1 and CDR2 are MRHNA and SNTAGT. V gave up 5 bases and J gave up 3 bases, with 10 bases separating them. The CDR3, as DNA: TGTGCCAGCAGTCCGGGACACTACACCGGGGAGCTGTTTTTT. It specifies CASSPGHYTGELFF.

The rearrangement joins TRBV14 to TRBJ2-1, with D possibly TRBD1 on 6 matching bases. Trimming left V 4 bases short and J 12 bases short, with 13 bases between. CDR3 length: 12 residues. Germline CDR1 SGHDN, CDR2 FVKESK. The CDR3 is CASSPNRVLQFF. In nucleotides, the CDR3 is TGTGCCAGCAGCCCAAACAGGGTCCTGCAGTTCTTC.

This clone was counted between two and nine times. The genes are TRBV29-1 and TRBJ2-1; the match to TRBD1 covers 8 bases. The junction had 4 bases not matched to a gene; V was cut back by 4 bases and J by 5 bases. Germline V gene sequence: CDR1 SQVTM, CDR2 ANQGSEA. The CDR3 has 13 residues. The CDR3 loop reads CSVGTGLNNEQFF. For the CDR3, the DNA is TGCAGCGTTGGGACAGGGTTAAACAATGAGCAGTTCTTC.

The chain joins TRBV29-1 to TRBJ1-1; D ambiguous. V was clipped by 2 bases and J by 1 base, with 8 bases between them. This CDR3 contains 13 residues. Per the germline V gene, CDR1 is SQVTM and CDR2 is ANQGSEA. This chain's CDR3 is CSVERRQNTEAFF. In nucleotides, the CDR3 is TGCAGCGTTGAAAGACGGCAGAACACTGAAGCTTTCTTT.

The chain recombines TRBV18 with TRBJ2-1, with TRBD1 as a possible D gene (6 bases). CDR3 length: 13 residues. V lost 0 bases to trimming and J lost 7 bases, with 7 bases between them. The germline V gene has CDR1 KGHSH and CDR2 LQKENI. The chain's CDR3 is CASSPPGGNEQFF. The CDR3 DNA is TGTGCCAGCTCACCACCAGGGGGTAATGAGCAGTTCTTC.

This chain uses TRBV6-1 with TRBJ2-1; tentative D call: TRBD1 (5 bases). Looked up from germline, CDR1 is MNHNS and CDR2 is SASEGT. CDR3 length equals 13 residues. V lost 7 bases to trimming and J lost 5 bases, with 12 bases between them. CDR3 protein: CASTALGDNEQFF. For the CDR3, the DNA is TGTGCCAGCACAGCTTTAGGGGACAATGAGCAGTTCTTC.

This clone has only a few counts. The chain uses TRBV19 and TRBJ1-2, with a weak D call TRBD1 (6 bases). CDR3 size: 11 residues. Trimming removed 7 bases from V and 8 bases from J, with 11 bases in between. Germline V gene sequence: CDR1 LNHDA, CDR2 SQIVND (reference sequence). The CDR3 sequence: CASNTGSGYTF. CDR3 bases: TGTGCCAGTAACACAGGGTCGGGCTACACCTTC. The whole variable domain, filled in from reference TRBV19 and TRBJ1-2, reads DGGITQSPKYLFRKEGQNVTLSCEQNLNHDAMYWYRQDPGQGLRLIYYSQIVNDFQKGDIAEGYSVSREKKESFPLTVTSAQKNPTAFYLCASNTGSGYTFGSGTRLTVV.

V gene TRBV2 combines with J gene TRBJ1-6, with D unresolved. The germline V gene has CDR1 SNHLY and CDR2 FYNNEI. This CDR3 is 13 amino acids long. V was trimmed by 9 bases and J by 6 bases, leaving 12 bases between them. CDR3 protein: CARQVQTNSPLHF. DNA for the CDR3: TGTGCCAGGCAGGTCCAGACTAATTCACCCCTCCACTTT.

This clone has only a few counts. The rearrangement uses TRBV18 and TRBJ2-7; D is perhaps TRBD1 (6 bases). Germline-derived CDR1 and CDR2 are KGHSH and LQKENI. The CDR3 contains 14 residues. Trimming took off 6 bases at V and 5 bases at J, with 17 bases between the two ends. The CDR3 loop reads CASSITGKDNEQYF. Here the CDR3 DNA reads TGTGCCAGCTCTATCACAGGGAAGGACAACGAGCAGTACTTC.

V is TRBV14 and J is TRBJ2-7; D not certain. Germline V lookup: CDR1 SGHDN, CDR2 FVKESK. V lost 4 bases and J 2 bases, leaving 6 bases between the germline ends. This CDR3 is built from 12 residues. CDR3 DNA sequence: TGTGCCAGCAGCCCCCGCCCCTACGAGCAGTACTTC. Translated, it gives CASSPRPYEQYF.

This clone was seen a few times. V and J are TRBV4-1 and TRBJ2-3, with unresolved D. The V end lost 1 base, the J end lost 6 bases, and 8 bases lay between the germline ends. Germline V gene sequence: CDR1 MGHRA, CDR2 YSYEKL. The CDR3 length is 13 residues. The CDR3 reads CASSQGERDTQYF. CDR3 coding DNA: TGCGCCAGCAGCCAAGGGGAAAGGGATACGCAGTATTTT.

The chain is built from TRBV2 and TRBJ2-4, with 8 positions matching TRBD2. Trimming at V came to 4 bases and at J to 8 bases, leaving 7 bases not matched to a gene. Germline V lookup: CDR1 SNHLY, CDR2 FYNNEI. This CDR3 spans 14 amino acids. For the CDR3, the DNA is TGTGCCAGCAGTGGGTACGGGGGGGCCGACATTCAGTACTTC. Residues: CASSGYGGADIQYF.

This clone was seen at least ten times. The J gene is TRBJ2-4, the V gene TRBV6-1; D gene ambiguous. Germline values: CDR1 MNHNS, CDR2 SASEGT. The CDR3 is 14 residues long. Trimming took off 6 bases at V and 7 bases at J, with 16 bases between the two ends. CDR3 protein: CASSQGDGFNIQYF. Here the CDR3 DNA reads TGTGCCAGCAGCCAAGGTGACGGGTTCAACATTCAGTACTTC.

This clone was detected only a few times. The chain uses TRBV7-2 and TRBJ2-7, with no clear D. The CDR3 extends over 15 amino acids. The germline V gene encodes CDR1 SGHTA and CDR2 FQGNSA. The V end lost 4 bases, the J end lost 0 bases, and 13 bases lay between the germline ends. The CDR3 protein is CASSSQTAGSYEQYF. DNA of the CDR3: TGTGCCAGCAGCTCCCAAACGGCTGGCTCCTACGAGCAGTACTTC.

J is TRBJ2-7 and V is TRBV6-6; 9 nucleotides line up with TRBD1. J was trimmed by 2 bases and V by 4 bases; bases with no gene match: 6. The CDR3 has 15 residues. In germline, CDR1 is MNHNY, CDR2 SVGAGI (reference sequence). CDR3 sequence reads: CASSSPGQGPYEQYF. Written as DNA, the CDR3 is TGTGCCAGCAGTTCTCCGGGACAGGGTCCCTACGAGCAGTACTTC.

The gene calls are TRBV6-6 and TRBJ2-2; D uncertain. This CDR3 is 12 amino acids long. Trimming took off 4 bases at V and 4 bases at J, with 4 bases between the two ends. The germline V gene encodes CDR1 MNHNY and CDR2 SVGAGI (reference sequence). CDR3 bases: TGTGCCAGCAGTTGGTTCACCGGGGAGCTGTTTTTT. It yields the protein CASSWFTGELFF.

This chain uses TRBV30 with TRBJ2-6; D tentatively reads TRBD1 or TRBD2 (6 bases each). Trimming left V 3 bases short and J 0 bases short, with 9 bases between. CDR3 length equals 15 residues. Looked up from germline, CDR1 is GTSNPN and CDR2 is SVGIG (reference sequence). CDR3: CAWRGGRSGANVLTF. In DNA, the CDR3 is TGTGCCTGGAGGGGGGGCCGCTCTGGGGCCAACGTCCTGACTTTC.

The chain links TRBV9 to TRBJ1-1; weak D call: TRBD1 (5 bases). Germline V gene data show CDR1 as SGDLS and CDR2 as YYNGEE. This CDR3 has 16 amino acids. V lost 3 bases to trimming and J lost 1 base, with 16 bases between them. CDR3 DNA sequence: TGTGCCAGCAGCGACGGGGCCGAGGCAAGGAACACTGAAGCTTTCTTT. Translated, it gives CASSDGAEARNTEAFF.

This clone was found once. V and J are TRBV7-2 and TRBJ2-7, with TRBD2 matching 9 bases. V gave up 5 bases and J gave up 2 bases; unmatched junction bases: 1. CDR3 length: 13 residues. Germline loops: CDR1 SGHTA, CDR2 FQGNSA. CDR3 sequence reads: CASSRTSAYEQYF. The CDR3 DNA reads as TGTGCCAGCAGCCGGACTAGCGCCTACGAGCAGTACTTC.

The gene calls are TRBV19 and TRBJ2-5, with a possible D match to TRBD1 (6 bases). The length of the CDR3 is 14 residues. Germline CDR1 reads LNHDA; CDR2 reads SQIVND (reference sequence). V gave up 4 bases and J gave up 1 base, with 10 bases separating them. This CDR3 is CASSNRDTQETQYF. The CDR3 DNA follows: TGTGCCAGTAGTAACCGGGACACCCAAGAGACCCAGTACTTC.

The rearrangement joins TRBV5-4 to TRBJ1-1, with 9 bases aligning to TRBD1. The CDR3 loop spans 14 amino acids. V shed 4 bases and J 1 base; nucleotides not matched to a gene: 2. Per the germline V gene, CDR1 is SGHNT and CDR2 is YYREEE (reference sequence). CDR3 bases: TGTGCCAGCAGCCTACAGGGGGCGAACACTGAAGCTTTCTTT. This codes for CASSLQGANTEAFF.

This clone showed up just a few times. The genes are TRBV6-5 and TRBJ1-3; weak D call: TRBD1 (5 bases). This CDR3 region has 14 residues. The ends were cut back, 6 bases at V and 2 bases at J, with 11 bases in the middle. Germline CDR1 reads MNHEY; CDR2 reads SVGAGI. CDR3 sequence (DNA): TGTGCCAGCAGGATCGGGACGGCTGGAAACACCATATATTTT. Its protein is CASRIGTAGNTIYF.

A few counts support this clone. The chain carries TRBV30 and TRBJ1-2; D perhaps matches TRBD1 (5 bases). This CDR3 has 12 amino acids. The V and J ends lost 4 bases and 4 bases respectively, with 10 bases between them. Germline CDR1 is GTSNPN and CDR2 is SVGIG (reference sequence). The CDR3 here is CAWNPGPYGYTF. In DNA, the CDR3 is TGTGCCTGGAATCCGGGACCCTATGGCTACACCTTC. The whole variable domain, remainder taken from reference TRBV30 and TRBJ1-2, is SQTIHQWPATLVQPVGSPLSLECTVEGTSNPNLYWYRQAAGRGLQLLFYSVGIGQISSEVPQNLSASRPQDRQFILSSKKLLLSDSGFYLCAWNPGPYGYTFGSGTRLTVV.